The 28 T cell receptor beta chains given below trace back to one sample, sequenced in a study of cytomegalovirus exposure and HLA in healthy donors. Produced via immunoSEQ multiplex PCR; TCRdb's table is partial and in-frame only. Of about 98,000 clones detected, 87% appear once; the ten largest clones hold 3.9%. The sample consisted of PBMCs. These receptors were taken from a woman aged 30 to 39 in good health and CMV-seronegative.

The chain has TRBV7-6 and TRBJ1-4, with 9 bases lining up with TRBD1. The CDR3 spans 17 residues. Losses at the gene ends were 5 bases for V and 3 bases for J; bases not matched to a gene: 10. In germline, CDR1 is SGHVS, CDR2 FNYEAQ. The DNA of the CDR3 is TGTGCCAGCAGCCCCGGGACAGGGTACATCTCTAATGAAAAACTGTTTTTT. Its protein product is CASSPGTGYISNEKLFF. The variable domain in full, with the rest retrieved from reference TRBV7-6 and TRBJ1-4, is GAGVSQSPRYKVTKRGQDVALRCDPISGHVSLYWYRQALGQGPEFLTYFNYEAQQDKSGLPNDRFSAERPEGSISTLTIQRTEQRDSAMYRCASSPGTGYISNEKLFFGSGTQLSVL.

The chain recombines TRBV27 with TRBJ2-2; TRBD2 aligns across 12 bases. There are 16 residues in the CDR3. The germline CDR1 and CDR2 sequences are MNHEY and SMNVEV (reference sequence). V gave up 8 bases and J gave up 3 bases; unmatched junction bases: 7. The CDR3, as DNA: TGTGCCAGCGGTTCTAGCGGGAGGGGTCACACCGGGGAGCTGTTTTTT. Amino acids: CASGSSGRGHTGELFF.

The gene calls are TRBV29-1 and TRBJ2-7, with 7 bases matching TRBD2. The germline V gene encodes CDR1 SQVTM and CDR2 ANQGSEA. V lost 6 bases to trimming and J lost 0 bases; unmatched junction nucleotides: 2. CDR3 length: 12 residues. The CDR3 loop reads CSVGGSSYEQYF. CDR3 DNA sequence: TGCAGCGTGGGGGGGTCCTCCTACGAGCAGTACTTC.

The chain has TRBV13 and TRBJ1-5; 10 positions agree with TRBD1. The ends lost 0 bases at V and 0 bases at J; junction bases unmatched: 5. CDR1 and CDR2 (germline): PRHDT, FYEKMQ (reference sequence). The CDR3 consists of 18 residues. The CDR3 region has the DNA TGTGCCAGCAGCTTAGGGGACAGGGGGATCGATAGCAATCAGCCCCAGCATTTT. Its translation is CASSLGDRGIDSNQPQHF.

The chain recombines TRBV19 with TRBJ1-1, with 10 bases lining up with TRBD1. Germline assignment: CDR1 LNHDA and CDR2 SQIVND (reference sequence). The CDR3 has 15 amino acids. Losses at the gene ends were 6 bases for V and 8 bases for J; bases not matched to a gene: 12. The CDR3 bases are TGTGCCAGTAGACCGGGACAGGGGTTTCCCCGGGAAGCTTTCTTT. Translated: CASRPGQGFPREAFF.

A word on this clone: A much larger clone differs from this one at a single base, so this may be a read error. The chain has TRBV7-2 and TRBJ1-1, with D tentatively TRBD1 (6 bases). The V gene's germline CDR1 is SGHTA and CDR2 FQGNSA. This CDR3 comprises 19 residues. The CDR3 nucleotides read TGTGTCAGCAGCTTATTCCCTCCGGACAGCTCCTCGCGGAACACTGAAGCTTTCTTT. The encoded protein is CVSSLFPPDSSSRNTEAFF.

The V gene is TRBV4-1, the J gene TRBJ2-3, with D unclear. The CDR3 is 15 residues long. Trimming left V 7 bases short and J 1 base short, with 15 bases between. Germline V lookup: CDR1 MGHRA, CDR2 YSYEKL. The CDR3 DNA reads as TGCGCCAGCACCAAAGAGGCGGTCGGCACAGATACGCAGTATTTT. Translating gives CASTKEAVGTDTQYF.

The V and J genes are TRBV9 and TRBJ2-3; D is perhaps TRBD1 (6 bases). The germline V and J ends were trimmed by 4 bases and 4 bases, with 16 bases remaining between them. The CDR3 totals 15 residues. CDR1 is SGDLS and CDR2 is YYNGEE in the germline V gene. Here the CDR3 DNA reads TGTGCCAGCAGCAACACTCCCAGGGGAGCAGATACGCAGTATTTT. Its translation: CASSNTPRGADTQYF.

V and J are TRBV7-9 and TRBJ2-5; 9 bases fit TRBD1. Germline V CDR1 and CDR2: SEHNR, FQNEAQ (reference sequence). The J segment lost 5 bases and the V segment lost 5 bases, leaving 6 bases of the junction unmatched. The CDR3 consists of 14 residues. As DNA, the CDR3 is TGTGCCAGCAGCCCCGGACAGGGGTTCGAGACCCAGTACTTC. Amino acids: CASSPGQGFETQYF.

This clone was found once. The V call is TRBV6-5, the J call TRBJ2-7; 8 nucleotides agree with TRBD1. Per germline, CDR1 MNHEY and CDR2 SVGAGI. V gave up 2 bases and J gave up 12 bases; unmatched junction bases: 9. There are 13 residues in the CDR3. The CDR3 region is CASSYPVTGEMYF. The CDR3, as DNA: TGTGCCAGCAGTTACCCAGTGACAGGGGAGATGTACTTC.

The chain recombines TRBV28 with TRBJ2-2; TRBD1 matches 7 bases. This CDR3 region has 14 residues. The V segment lost 5 bases and the J segment 5 bases; nucleotides outside the gene matches: 5. CDR1 and CDR2 from the germline V gene are MDHEN and SYDVKM. The CDR3 DNA reads as TGTGCCAGCAGTAGGGCAGGGGGTACCGGGGAGCTGTTTTTT. This translates into CASSRAGGTGELFF.

This clone appeared a single time. The chain joins TRBV5-1 to TRBJ2-5; 8 nucleotides align to TRBD1. With 0 bases clipped from V and 5 bases from J, the junction kept 6 bases outside the gene matches. CDR3 size: 15 residues. Germline CDR1 reads SGHRS; CDR2 reads YFSETQ. CDR3 DNA sequence: TGCGCCAGCAGCTTGGGGCAGGGGGCTACGGAGACCCAGTACTTC. Protein sequence: CASSLGQGATETQYF. Variable domain in full (rest from reference TRBV5-1 and TRBJ2-5): KAGVTQTPRYLIKTRGQQVTLSCSPISGHRSVSWYQQTPGQGLQFLFEYFSETQRNKGNFPGRFSGRQFSNSRSEMNVSTLELGDSALYLCASSLGQGATETQYFGPGTRLLVL.

This clone was recorded only once. The chain uses TRBV5-6 and TRBJ2-1, with TRBD1 as a possible D gene (6 bases). The CDR3 consists of 17 residues. Germline values: CDR1 SGHDT, CDR2 YYEEEE. The V end lost 4 bases, the J end lost 1 base, and 18 bases lay between the germline ends. CDR3: CASSPIRTDLSYNEQFF. CDR3 DNA sequence: TGTGCCAGCAGCCCAATCCGGACAGATCTATCCTACAATGAGCAGTTCTTC.

J is TRBJ1-5 and V is TRBV7-3; TRBD1 might be the D (5 bases). Germline V gene sequence: CDR1 SGHTA, CDR2 FQGTGA. The CDR3 extends over 13 amino acids. V lost 2 bases to trimming and J lost 7 bases, with 9 bases between them. The CDR3 bases are TGTGCCAGCAGCTTAGGGGCTGGGCAGCCCCAGCATTTT. Protein: CASSLGAGQPQHF.

The chain employs TRBV16 and TRBJ1-1; TRBD1 might be the D (5 bases). CDR1 KGHSY and CDR2 FQNENV come from the germline V gene. Trimming stripped 2 bases from V and 1 base from J, with 8 bases between. The CDR3 runs to 14 residues. The CDR3 DNA reads as TGTGCCAGCAGCCAACGCGGGGGGAACACTGAAGCTTTCTTT. It yields the protein CASSQRGGNTEAFF.

V usage is TRBV27 and J usage is TRBJ1-4, with D maybe TRBD1 (5 bases). The germline V gene has CDR1 MNHEY and CDR2 SMNVEV (reference sequence). V was trimmed by 8 bases and J by 5 bases, leaving 18 bases between them. The CDR3 totals 15 residues. The CDR3 DNA reads TGTGCCAGCGGGGCTTATAGGGCATTAAATGAAAAACTGTTTTTT. Translation: CASGAYRALNEKLFF. Full variable domain (remainder filled in from reference TRBV27 and TRBJ1-4): EAQVTQNPRYLITVTGKKLTVTCSQNMNHEYMSWYRQDPGLGLRQIYYSMNVEVTDKGDVPEGYKVSRKEKRNFPLILESPSPNQTSLYFCASGAYRALNEKLFFGSGTQLSVL.

The rearrangement uses TRBV7-3 and TRBJ2-3; possible D gene TRBD1, 5 bases. Germline values: CDR1 SGHTA, CDR2 FQGTGA. This CDR3 spans 14 amino acids. Trimming took off 2 bases at V and 2 bases at J, with 8 bases between the two ends. CDR3 region: CASSLAGPTDTQYF. CDR3 DNA sequence: TGTGCCAGCAGCTTAGCAGGGCCCACAGATACGCAGTATTTT.

This chain uses TRBV7-3 with TRBJ2-1; D remains ambiguous. In germline, CDR1 is SGHTA, CDR2 FQGTGA. V lost 1 base to trimming and J lost 9 bases, with 16 bases between them. This CDR3 region has 15 residues. This CDR3 is CASSLRSAGVGEQFF. In DNA form, the CDR3 reads TGTGCCAGCAGCTTAAGGTCAGCTGGAGTAGGTGAGCAGTTCTTC.

This clone was counted once. The CDR3 protein is CASGGTRLEKLFF. CDR3 bases: TGTGCCAGCGGCGGGACTCGACTTGAAAAACTGTTTTTT. The chain uses TRBV6-1 and TRBJ1-4; TRBD1 might be the D (5 bases). CDR1 is MNHNS, CDR2 SASEGT, per germline. The V and J ends lost 8 bases and 7 bases respectively, with 14 bases between them. CDR3 length: 13 residues.

The rearrangement joins TRBV2 to TRBJ1-3; 12 nucleotides align to TRBD1. CDR1 and CDR2 from the germline V gene are SNHLY and FYNNEI. Trimming took 8 bases from V and 4 from J; bases not matched to a gene: 18. CDR3 length: 19 amino acids. As DNA, the CDR3 is TGTGCCAGCGCGGAGGATCGGGGACAGGGGGCGCTTTCCGGAAACACCATATATTTT. Its protein product is CASAEDRGQGALSGNTIYF.

The chain recombines TRBV7-3 with TRBJ2-2; possibly TRBD2 for D (6 bases). The CDR3 runs to 14 residues. Between the trimmed V and J ends, which lost 5 bases and 6 bases, there was a span of 13 bases. Germline-derived CDR1 and CDR2 are SGHTA and FQGTGA. CDR3 amino acids: CASSGGPPAGELFF. DNA of the CDR3: TGTGCCAGCAGCGGAGGGCCACCCGCCGGGGAGCTGTTTTTT.

The chain combines TRBV13 with TRBJ1-2; unclear D gene. The CDR3 has 13 residues. Trimming left V 1 base short and J 8 bases short, with 11 bases between. Germline CDR1 reads PRHDT; CDR2 reads FYEKMQ (reference sequence). The DNA of the CDR3 is TGTGCCAGCAGCTTAGTTGGAGGGAACGGCTACACCTTC. Translating it yields CASSLVGGNGYTF.

There are a few counts of this clone. The chain uses TRBV5-1 and TRBJ2-1, with D tentatively TRBD2 (5 bases). V gave up 3 bases and J gave up 9 bases, with 10 bases separating them. The CDR3 length is 12 residues. Per the germline V gene, CDR1 is SGHRS and CDR2 is YFSETQ. The CDR3 spells CASSYPEGEQFF. The CDR3 nucleotides are TGCGCCAGCAGCTACCCCGAGGGTGAGCAGTTCTTC.

The rearrangement links TRBV19 to TRBJ2-3; 11 bases are shared with TRBD2. Germline V gene lookup returns CDR1 LNHDA and CDR2 SQIVND (reference sequence). The J segment lost 2 bases and the V segment lost 3 bases, leaving 19 bases of the junction unmatched. This CDR3 comprises 21 residues. This CDR3 reads CASSIRLSPTSGKTYTDTQYF. The CDR3 region has the DNA TGTGCCAGTAGTATTCGACTTTCACCGACTAGCGGGAAAACCTACACAGATACGCAGTATTTT.

This clone was recorded a few times. The chain recombines TRBV5-1 with TRBJ2-1; 10 positions agree with TRBD1. CDR1 and CDR2 from the germline V gene are SGHRS and YFSETQ. This CDR3 has 17 residues. The ends lost 4 bases at V and 1 base at J; junction bases unmatched: 8. The CDR3 coding sequence is TGCGCCAGCAGCGGTGCCCGGGACAGGGGTTCCTACAATGAGCAGTTCTTC. Translation gives CASSGARDRGSYNEQFF.

The V and J genes are TRBV2 and TRBJ2-6; no clear D. The V gene's germline CDR1 is SNHLY and CDR2 FYNNEI. With 6 bases removed from V and 2 bases from J, the gap between germline ends came to 11 bases. The CDR3 contains 15 residues. CDR3 loop: CASSVQNPGANVLTF. The CDR3 bases are TGTGCCAGCAGCGTACAAAACCCTGGGGCCAACGTCCTGACTTTC.

This clone has only a few counts. The chain is built from TRBV6-1 and TRBJ2-2, with 12 bases that match TRBD1. This CDR3 spans 15 amino acids. V trimming: 6 bases; J trimming: 4 bases; junction bases outside the gene matches: 3. Germline CDR1 and CDR2: MNHNS and SASEGT. The CDR3 DNA sequence: TGTGCCAGCAGGGGGACAGGGGGCCTCACCGGGGAGCTGTTTTTT. It is translated as CASRGTGGLTGELFF.

This clone was detected only a few times. The chain is built from TRBV9 and TRBJ1-2, with unresolved D. The CDR3 is made up of 13 amino acids. Germline-derived CDR1 and CDR2 are SGDLS and YYNGEE. V lost 3 bases and J lost 5, with 11 bases in between. This CDR3 is CASSAVAEYGYTF. DNA of the CDR3: TGTGCCAGCAGCGCCGTTGCGGAATATGGCTACACCTTC.